This T cell receptor beta chain was found in a study of Ad26.COV2.S vaccination and SARS-CoV-2 variants. Study overall: The trial was COV1001 and the donor's arm was Ad26.COV2.S. Regarding the study as a whole: Vaccinees showed greater spike-specific TCR breadth than placebo recipients.

Remarks on this clone: No antigen is known for it.

This CDR3 is 13 amino acids long. Germline CDR1 reads LNHNV; CDR2 reads YYDKDF (reference sequence). V was clipped by 3 bases and J by 4 bases; unmatched bases: 1. Clones were read by immunoSEQ multiplex PCR, and TCRdb kept only the in-frame ones, dropping some. The sample holds some 640,000 clones, 89% seen once. The treatment: about 20 received Ad26.COV2.S at low or high dose, single or two shots; 5 received placebo; per-sample allocation not given. Vaccine and placebo recipients were sampled on day 63 after the first injection. The rearrangement joins TRBV15 to TRBJ1-1; 8 bases are a match to TRBD1. Sequenced material: peripheral blood, taken in a trial of Ad26.COV2.S vaccine versus placebo. This TCR was recovered from a person between 18 and 65 years old who received the Ad26.COV2.S COVID-19 vaccine or a placebo. Written as DNA, the CDR3 is TGTGCCACCAGCAGTGACAGGGGCACTGAAGCTTTCTTT. This encodes CATSSDRGTEAFF.